This entry is about one T cell receptor beta chain. This clone has only a few counts. The specificity of this receptor is unknown. Base qualities are not provided; no much larger clone lies one nucleotide away. The time point tag for this specimen amounts to: cycle 1 day 1 (C1D1), immediately before nivolumab initiation. All trial patients had relapsed after autologous stem cell transplantation, with cohorts A, B and C differing in prior brentuximab vedotin exposure. Magnetic negative selection with a Miltenyi CD4+ T cell isolation kit was used to purify CD4+ T cells from thawed PBMCs. The trial cohort included roughly 60 patients with relapsed/refractory classical Hodgkin lymphoma, and each patient had a best overall response of complete response, partial response or progressive disease. In the multi-cohort phase II CheckMate 205 trial, trial patients received single-agent nivolumab. An independent review committee assessed best overall response by applying the 2007 International Working Group response criteria. Trial PBMCs were collected just before the start of nivolumab (C1D1) and during therapy at cycle 2 day 1 and cycle 4 day 1. Peripheral blood was collected in 8 mL Vacutainer Cell Preparation Tubes, from which PBMCs were isolated by centrifugation and then cryopreserved. Purified CD4+ and CD8+ fractions were prepared only for cases with an additional available PBMC sample. Magnetically labelled cells were removed on LS columns in a quadroMACS separator, and the flow-through was collected as the purified fraction.

The data stem from a study of PD-1 blockade in classical Hodgkin lymphoma (dated by TCRdb to about 2020). In the study overall: Nivolumab dosing was 3 mg/kg intravenously every 2 weeks, continuing until either disease progression or unacceptable toxicity. The study used TCR beta sequencing and CyTOF to define a peripheral blood immune signature of response to PD-1 blockade in classical Hodgkin lymphoma.

The Qiagen DNeasy kit was used to extract genomic DNA from unsorted PBMCs and from the negatively selected CD4+ and CD8+ fractions. Amplification of TCR beta CDR3 regions was done by immunoSEQ multiplex PCR with primers that anneal to V and J segments. A synthetic immune receptor repertoire was used to minimize amplification bias, and any remaining bias was removed computationally after sequencing. As for the original processing: Repertoire diversity was quantified as the Shannon entropy index using custom Python scripts. Unsorted, CD4+ and CD8+ repertoires were analyzed separately, except in combined analyses where CD4+ and CD8+ sequences were merged in silico. A clone was considered expanded if an increase in frequency of at least 2-fold after treatment relative to C1D1 was found, and a pseudocount of 0.5 was applied to clones undetected at baseline. Singleton clones were defined as clones with 0 or 1 copy at C1D1, and non-singleton clones were defined as clones with 2 or more copies. Clones expanded in unsorted samples were assigned a CD4+, CD8+ or unknown annotation through matching of protein sequences in sorted samples from the same patient. Diversity changes from C1D1 to C4D1 were tested in paired samples using Wilcoxon tests. TCRdb took over this immuneACCESS table, retaining in-frame rearrangements with V and J assigned. Such tables are incomplete; in checked studies, under half of the missing clones stem from an unresolved V gene, and the remainder is unexplained. From that table come the V and J calls and clone size; the DNA was used to work out D and trimming. The table for this sample lists about 16,000 clones; 85% of them were counted only once. The top ten clonotypes cover 1% of the sample.

The CDR3 has 15 amino acids, counting the end cysteine and phenylalanine. Just CDR3 DNA is preserved here, 45 bases in frame from base 1. From a lookup of the germline V gene (reference sequence), CDR1 and CDR2 are LNHDA and SQIVND. The germline V and J ends show losses of 7 bases and 6 bases respectively, and no gene match explains 9 bases of the junction. Study-wide conclusions, independent of this receptor: By C4D1, a significant rise was seen in CD4+ TCR diversity but not in CD8+ TCR diversity (p=0.0027 vs p=0.16), and the rise was most apparent among complete responders (p=0.02). Baseline TCR diversity was reported to be lower in newly diagnosed patients than in healthy donors and to be lower still in relapsed/refractory patients. Trial patients achieving complete response had baseline diversity similar to newly diagnosed patients, whereas partial responders and progressors had significantly lower diversity. The study covered only a single clinical trial cohort, and the causes of the repertoire differences, possibly disease activity or prior therapy, were still not defined. Lower diversity was seen in patients whose nivolumab began less than 1 year after ASCT, and these patients were left out of later analyses so that immune reconstitution would not confound the results.

The source is a human donor with classical Hodgkin lymphoma. This sample comprised CD4+ T cells from blood, obtained at baseline. Here the chain combines TRBV19 and TRBJ1-5; 10 central bases correspond to TRBD1. Here is the DNA: TGTGCCAGTACCCCCCCGGGACAGGGGAGTCAGCCCCAGCATTTT. This codes for CASTPPGQGSQPQHF.